The clone carrying this T cell receptor (beta chain) was recorded a few times. CDR3 size: 15 residues. Germline CDR1 is SEHNR and CDR2 is FQNEAQ (reference sequence). V gave up 1 base and J gave up 7 bases, with 13 bases separating them. The sample is drawn from a study of tumor-infiltrating lymphocytes in oesophageal squamous cell carcinoma. TCRdb re-analysed the reads in MiXCR, keeping a single row per CDR3 protein. Seen here are 9,500 to 12,000 distinct CDR3 sequences, 58% observed once, and the top ten hold around 50%. The sequenced material came from blood. The source of this sequence is a female donor with esophageal squamous cell carcinoma. This rearrangement joins TRBV7-9 to TRBJ1-4; tentatively, D is TRBD1 (5 bases). CDR3 nucleotide sequence: TGTGCCAGCAGCTTAGGGGGACGGACGGGTGAAAAACTGTTTTTT. This sequence encodes CASSLGGRTGEKLFF.